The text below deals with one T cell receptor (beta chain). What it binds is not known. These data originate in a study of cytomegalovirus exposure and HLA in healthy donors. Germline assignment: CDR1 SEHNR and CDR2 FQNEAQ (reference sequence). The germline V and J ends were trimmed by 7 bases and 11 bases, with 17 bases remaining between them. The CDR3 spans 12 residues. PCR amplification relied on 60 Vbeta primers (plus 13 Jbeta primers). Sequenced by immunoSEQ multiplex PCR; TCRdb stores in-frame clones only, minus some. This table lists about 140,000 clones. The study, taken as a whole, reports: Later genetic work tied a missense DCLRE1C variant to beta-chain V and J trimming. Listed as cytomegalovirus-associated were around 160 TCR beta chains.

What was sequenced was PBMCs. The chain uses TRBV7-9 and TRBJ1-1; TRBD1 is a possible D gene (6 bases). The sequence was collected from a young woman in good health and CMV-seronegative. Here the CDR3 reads CASTLTGHSAFF. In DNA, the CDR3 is TGTGCCAGCACCCTAACAGGGCATAGTGCTTTCTTT. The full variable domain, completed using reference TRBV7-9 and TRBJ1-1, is DTGVSQNPRHKITKRGQNVTFRCDPISEHNRLYWYRQTLGQGPEFLTYFQNEAQLEKSRLLSDRFSAERPKGSFSTLEIQRTEQGDSAMYLCASTLTGHSAFFGQGTRLTVV.